The rows below give T cell receptor beta chains drawn from one sample of a study of T cell responses to AZD1222 COVID-19 vaccine. Assay: immunoSEQ multiplex PCR; the TCRdb copy retains only in-frame clones and omits some. Among about 140,000 clones listed, 90% were seen once. The sequencing used peripheral blood, collected 28 days after the second AZD1222 dose. Receptors were obtained from an adult who received the AZD1222 COVID-19 vaccine. The CDR3 runs from the conserved cysteine through the conserved F or W. A D gene is named only where the DNA matches it firmly. The listing skips clone size in some rows; elsewhere it reads once, few, many or a size class.

- TRBJ2-2 - TRBV30 CAWSTGTLNTGELFF TGTGCCTGGAGTACCGGGACACTGAACACCGGGGAGCTGTTTTTT
TRBD1 TRBJ1-5 - TRBV18 CASSPPGQGVLEPQHF TGTGCCAGCTCCCCACCGGGACAGGGGGTATTGGAGCCCCAGCATTTT
- TRBJ1-2 - TRBV28 CASSLLGQSGDYGYTF TGTGCCAGCAGTTTATTAGGCCAGTCTGGGGACTATGGCTACACCTTC
- TRBJ2-2 - TRBV4-1 CASSAAQGGNTGELFF TGCGCCAGCAGCGCGGCCCAAGGAGGTAACACCGGGGAGCTGTTTTTT
TRBD1 TRBJ1-6 - TRBV19 CASIGYDRAGRGSPLHF TGTGCCAGTATAGGGTACGACAGGGCAGGCCGCGGTTCACCCCTCCACTTT
- TRBJ1-4 - TRBV7-2 CASSSLGQHEKLFF TGTGCCAGCAGCTCCCTAGGACAGCATGAAAAACTGTTTTTT
TRBD1 TRBJ1-5 - TRBV28 CASSWGQGKWWGGNIKDQPQHF TGTGCCAGCAGTTGGGGACAGGGAAAGTGGTGGGGAGGTAACATCAAGGATCAGCCCCAGCATTTT
- TRBJ2-7 - TRBV7-2 CASSLVLSGSYEQYF TGTGCCAGCAGCTTAGTCCTATCTGGCTCCTACGAGCAGTACTTC
- TRBJ1-6 - TRBV28 CASYDGRRNNSPLHF TGTGCCAGCTACGATGGGAGGCGGAATAATTCACCCCTCCACTTT
- TRBJ2-7 - TRBV7-6 CASSLGQVDEQYF TGTGCCAGCAGCTTAGGTCAGGTGGACGAGCAGTACTTC
- TRBJ2-2 - TRBV11-3 CASSLGTSNTGELFF TGTGCCAGCAGCTTGGGGACGTCGAACACCGGGGAGCTGTTTTTT
TRBD1 TRBJ1-6 - TRBV28 CASRGTGAARSSYNSPLHF TGTGCCAGCAGGGGGACAGGGGCAGCGAGAAGTTCCTATAATTCACCCCTCCACTTT
TRBD1 TRBJ1-2 once TRBV28 CASRVGQGNGYTF TGTGCCAGCAGAGTAGGACAGGGTAATGGCTACACCTTC
- TRBJ2-7 - TRBV28 CASSSPLGGQTYEQYF TGTGCCAGCAGTTCACCCCTCGGGGGGCAGACTTACGAGCAGTACTTC
- TRBJ1-5 - TRBV19 CASKDKQALNQPQHF TGTGCCAGTAAAGATAAACAGGCGTTAAATCAGCCCCAGCATTTT
TRBD1 TRBJ1-2 - TRBV28 CASSFRGRPNYGYTF TGTGCCAGCAGTTTTAGGGGGCGACCTAACTATGGCTACACCTTC
TRBD1 TRBJ2-3 - TRBV5-1 CASSLGQGVGTDTQYF TGCGCCAGCAGCTTGGGACAGGGGGTAGGCACAGATACGCAGTATTTT
- TRBJ2-7 - TRBV7-9 CASSLLVYEQYF TGTGCCAGCAGCTTACTAGTCTACGAGCAGTACTTC
- TRBJ2-7 - TRBV5-3 CARSFIPRDGTYEQYF TGTGCCAGAAGCTTCATCCCCCGGGACGGAACCTACGAGCAGTACTTC
- TRBJ2-6 - TRBV6-4 CASSGSSGANVLTF TGTGCCAGCAGTGGCAGCTCTGGGGCCAACGTCCTGACTTTC
TRBD2 TRBJ2-7 - TRBV7-2 CASSFSSGRAREQYF TGTGCCAGCAGCTTCTCTAGCGGGAGGGCCCGCGAGCAGTACTTC
- TRBJ1-2 - TRBV20-1 CSASSGGSGYTF TGCAGTGCTAGTAGTGGGGGAAGTGGCTACACCTTC
TRBD1 TRBJ1-5 - TRBV30 CAWSVTGHQPQHF TGTGCCTGGAGTGTGACAGGGCATCAGCCCCAGCATTTT
TRBD2 TRBJ2-1 - TRBV5-1 CASSETSGSGNNEQFF TGCGCCAGCAGCGAGACTAGCGGGAGTGGAAACAATGAGCAGTTCTTC
TRBD1 TRBJ1-5 - TRBV30 CAWSRQGAEPQHF TGTGCCTGGAGCCGACAGGGGGCTGAGCCCCAGCATTTT
- TRBJ1-2 - TRBV30 CAWRAGAMNYGYTF TGTGCCTGGAGGGCAGGGGCGATGAACTATGGCTACACCTTC
TRBD1 TRBJ2-7 medium-sized TRBV28 CASSLGTGVAWQYF TGTGCCAGCAGTTTGGGGACAGGGGTAGCGTGGCAGTACTTC
TRBD1 TRBJ1-1 - TRBV5-1 CASSYEVQGAEAFF TGCGCCAGCAGTTATGAAGTACAGGGGGCTGAAGCTTTCTTT
- TRBJ1-2 - TRBV7-2 CASSLRGDGYTF TGTGCCAGCAGCTTAAGGGGAGATGGCTACACCTTC
TRBD2 TRBJ2-1 - TRBV18 CASSTKGTSGIDYNEQFF TGTGCCAGCTCAACAAAGGGGACTAGCGGGATTGACTACAATGAGCAGTTCTTC
TRBD1 TRBJ1-2 - TRBV7-9 CASSSATGVGYTF TGTGCCAGCAGCTCCGCGACAGGGGTCGGCTACACCTTC
- TRBJ2-7 - TRBV15 CATSGYEQYF TGTGCCACCAGCGGCTACGAGCAGTACTTC
TRBD1 TRBJ1-4 - TRBV19 CASRDRPLNEKLFF TGTGCCAGTAGGGACAGGCCCCTAAATGAAAAACTGTTTTTT
- TRBJ2-1 - TRBV5-1 CASSAGQRNEQFF TGCGCCAGCAGCGCGGGACAGAGGAATGAGCAGTTCTTC
TRBD2 TRBJ2-5 once TRBV6-5 CASRLAAQETQYF TGTGCCAGCAGACTAGCGGCCCAAGAGACCCAGTACTTC
TRBD2 TRBJ2-5 once TRBV5-1 CASKRSGGPETQYF TGCGCCAGCAAGAGATCGGGGGGGCCAGAGACCCAGTACTTC
- TRBJ1-1 - TRBV29-1 CSVDRTNTEAFF TGCAGCGTCGACAGAACGAACACTGAAGCTTTCTTT
- TRBJ2-2 - TRBV28 CASRKHGGPGELFF TGTGCCAGCAGAAAGCATGGGGGGCCCGGGGAGCTGTTTTTT
TRBD2 TRBJ2-1 - TRBV7-9 CASSPASGAYQATGNEQFF TGTGCCAGCAGCCCCGCCAGCGGGGCTTACCAAGCCACGGGAAATGAGCAGTTCTTC
- TRBJ1-5 - TRBV3-1/TRBV3-2 CASSQGENQPQHF TGTGCCAGCAGCCAAGGGGAAAATCAGCCCCAGCATTTT
TRBD2 TRBJ2-7 - TRBV7-2 CASQWTSGNYEQYF TGTGCCAGCCAGTGGACTAGCGGGAACTACGAGCAGTACTTC
TRBD1 TRBJ1-2 - TRBV7-9 CASSLGIDRGDGYTF TGTGCCAGCAGCTTAGGGATAGACAGGGGGGACGGCTACACCTTC